The clone carrying this TCR beta chain has a single count. These data come from a study of blood T cell repertoires in COVID-19. Overall study: The origin of the acute and convalescent COVID-19 samples was the United States, Italy and Spain. In each case, the material was cDNA or gDNA derived from T cells, B-cell-depleted T cells, or PBMCs.

Germline V CDR1 and CDR2: KGHSH, LQKENI. This CDR3 comprises 17 residues. Germline trimming cut 6 bases from V and 3 bases from J; bases unmatched to any gene: 12. How the authors handled the data: Reference gene primer amplification yielded estimated nucleated cell counts. Using immunoSEQ multiplex PCR, the repertoire was profiled, and TCRdb retains in-frame clones only, with some absent. That table supplies the V and J calls and clone size; D and trimming were determined from the DNA. This table has 95,000 or so clones, about 90% appearing once. The chain uses TRBV18 and TRBJ1-4; TRBD1 aligns across 8 bases. The origin of this receptor is a human donor in a cohort sampled during active COVID-19. The sequenced material came from peripheral blood. CDR3 amino acids: CASSSQGRGLANEKLFF. CDR3 nucleotides: TGTGCCAGCTCTTCCCAGGGCAGGGGGCTCGCTAATGAAAAACTGTTTTTT.